This T cell receptor (beta chain) appears in the sequencing data of a study of regulatory T cells in long-lasting Graves disease. General observations from the study: Among persistent patients, a larger number of public clonotypes were shared (approximately 3,000) than among newly diagnosed patients (about 970).

Arm-PCR of CDR3 regions and iRepertoire HTBI primers were used to build TCR beta libraries. MiXCR, run by TCRdb on the multiplex PCR reads, gives a single entry per CDR3 protein. The table has about 460,000 distinct CDR3 sequences, 12% to 15% seen once. This CDR3 has 15 residues. V lost 2 bases, J lost 2 bases, and 4 bases stayed unmatched. Time point meaning: newly diagnosed GD, antithyroid drugs for less than 3 months. PBMC-extracted RNA yielded the TCR library. The table lists this clonotype with many counts. Its antigen is currently unknown. The same specimen was also included in a second study, on T cells in Graves' hyperthyroidism and ophthalmopathy.

The source material was peripheral blood mononuclear cells (PBMCs), sampled at new diagnosis, from a patient treated with antithyroid drugs. This receptor was taken from a woman between 50 and 59 years old with Graves disease. The genes are TRBV12-3 or TRBV12-4 and TRBJ2-3; 7 nucleotides align to TRBD2. The CDR3 region is CASSLLADFTDTQYF. For the CDR3, the DNA is TGTGCCAGCAGTTTACTAGCGGACTTCACAGATACGCAGTATTTT.